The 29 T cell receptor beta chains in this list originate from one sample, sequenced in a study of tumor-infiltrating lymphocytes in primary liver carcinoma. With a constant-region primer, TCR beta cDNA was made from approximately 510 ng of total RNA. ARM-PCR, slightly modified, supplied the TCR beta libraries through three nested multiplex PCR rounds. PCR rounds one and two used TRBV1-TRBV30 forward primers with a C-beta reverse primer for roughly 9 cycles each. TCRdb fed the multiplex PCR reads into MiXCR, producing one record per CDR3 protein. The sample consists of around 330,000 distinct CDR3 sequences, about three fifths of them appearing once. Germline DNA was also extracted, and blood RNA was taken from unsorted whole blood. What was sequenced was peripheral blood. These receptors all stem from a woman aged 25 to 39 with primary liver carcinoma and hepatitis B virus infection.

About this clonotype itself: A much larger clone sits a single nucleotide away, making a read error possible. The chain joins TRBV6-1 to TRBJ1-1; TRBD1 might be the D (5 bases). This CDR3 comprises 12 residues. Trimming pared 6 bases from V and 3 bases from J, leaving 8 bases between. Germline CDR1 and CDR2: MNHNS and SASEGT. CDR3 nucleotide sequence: TGTGCCAGCAGCCAGGGTCACACTGAAGCTTTCTTT. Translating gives CASSQGHTEAFF.

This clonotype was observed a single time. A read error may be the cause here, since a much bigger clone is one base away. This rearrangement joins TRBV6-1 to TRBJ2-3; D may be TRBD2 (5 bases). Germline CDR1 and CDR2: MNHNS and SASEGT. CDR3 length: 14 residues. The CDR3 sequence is CASSMDWSIDTQYF. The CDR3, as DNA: TGTGCCAGCAGTATGGACTGGAGCATAGATACGCAGTATTTT.

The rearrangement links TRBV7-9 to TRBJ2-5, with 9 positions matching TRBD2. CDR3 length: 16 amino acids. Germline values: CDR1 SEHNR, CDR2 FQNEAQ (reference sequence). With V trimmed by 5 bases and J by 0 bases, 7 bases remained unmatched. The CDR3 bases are TGTGCCAGCAGCGGCAGACTAGCGGAGAACCAAGAGACCCAGTACTTC. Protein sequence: CASSGRLAENQETQYF.

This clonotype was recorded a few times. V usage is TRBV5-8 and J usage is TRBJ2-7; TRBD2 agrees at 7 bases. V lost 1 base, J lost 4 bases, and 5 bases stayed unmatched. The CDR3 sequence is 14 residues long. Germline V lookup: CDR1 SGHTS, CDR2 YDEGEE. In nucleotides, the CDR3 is TGTGCCAGCAGCTTGCCAAGGGGAGGGTACGAGCAGTACTTC. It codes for CASSLPRGGYEQYF.

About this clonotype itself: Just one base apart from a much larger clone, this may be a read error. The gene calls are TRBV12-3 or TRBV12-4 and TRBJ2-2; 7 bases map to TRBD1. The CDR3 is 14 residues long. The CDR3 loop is CVTSESTGVGELFF. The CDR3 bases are TGTGTCACCAGCGAGAGCACAGGGGTCGGGGAGCTGTTTTTT.

CDR3 sequence reads: CASSLGSADNEQFF. The CDR3 nucleotides read TGTGCCAGCAGCTTAGGCTCGGCGGACAATGAGCAGTTCTTC. V usage is TRBV11-1 and J usage is TRBJ2-1; D is undetermined. The V and J ends lost 1 base and 5 bases respectively, with 9 bases between them. CDR1 SGHAT and CDR2 FQDESV come from the germline V gene (reference sequence). The CDR3 totals 14 residues. Drawing the rest from reference TRBV11-1 and TRBJ2-1, the complete variable domain is EAEVAQSPRYKITEKSQAVAFWCDPISGHATLYWYRQILGQGPELLVQFQDESVVDDSQLPKDRFSAERLKGVDSTLKIQPAELGDSAMYLCASSLGSADNEQFFGPGTRLTVL.

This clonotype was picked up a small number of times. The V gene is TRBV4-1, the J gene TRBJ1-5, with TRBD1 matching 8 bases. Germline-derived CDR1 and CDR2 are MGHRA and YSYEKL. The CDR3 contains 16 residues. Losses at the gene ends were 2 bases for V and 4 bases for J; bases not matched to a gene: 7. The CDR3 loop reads CASSQPSQGGNQPQHF. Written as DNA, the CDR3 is TGCGCCAGCAGCCAACCCTCACAGGGGGGGAATCAGCCCCAGCATTTT.

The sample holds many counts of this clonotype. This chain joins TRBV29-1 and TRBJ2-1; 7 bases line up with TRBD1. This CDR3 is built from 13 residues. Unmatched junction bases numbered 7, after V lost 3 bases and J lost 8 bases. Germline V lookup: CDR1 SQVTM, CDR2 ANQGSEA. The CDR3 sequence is CSVDLTGRDEQFF. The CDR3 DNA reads TGCAGCGTTGACCTGACAGGGAGAGATGAGCAGTTCTTC.

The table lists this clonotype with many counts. CDR3 sequence reads: CASSHPREVGETQYF. The CDR3 bases are TGTGCCAGCAGTCACCCAAGGGAGGTCGGGGAGACCCAGTACTTC. J is TRBJ2-5 and V is TRBV12-3 or TRBV12-4, with a possible D match to TRBD2 (6 bases). This CDR3 has 15 amino acids. Deletions cut 5 bases from V and 5 bases from J, with 18 bases between.

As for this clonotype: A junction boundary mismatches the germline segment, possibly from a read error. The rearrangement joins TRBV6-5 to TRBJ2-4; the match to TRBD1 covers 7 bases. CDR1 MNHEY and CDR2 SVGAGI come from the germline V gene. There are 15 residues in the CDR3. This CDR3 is CASSSTGRAKNIQYF. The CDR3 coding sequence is TGTGCCAGCAGCTCGACAGGGAGAGCCAAAAACATTCAGTATTTC.

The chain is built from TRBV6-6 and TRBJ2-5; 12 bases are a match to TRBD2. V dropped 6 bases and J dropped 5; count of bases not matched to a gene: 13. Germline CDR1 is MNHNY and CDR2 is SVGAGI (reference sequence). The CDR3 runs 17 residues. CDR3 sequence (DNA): TGTGCCAGCAGGGACCTGGGGACTAGCGGGTTTTTCGAGACCCAGTACTTC. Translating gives CASRDLGTSGFFETQYF.

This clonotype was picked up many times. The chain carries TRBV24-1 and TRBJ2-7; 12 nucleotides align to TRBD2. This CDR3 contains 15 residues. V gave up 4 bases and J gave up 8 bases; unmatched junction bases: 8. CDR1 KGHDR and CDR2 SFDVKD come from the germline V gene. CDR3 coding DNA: TGTGCCACCAGTGACCCGGGACTAGCGGGCCGCAAGCAGTACTTC. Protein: CATSDPGLAGRKQYF.

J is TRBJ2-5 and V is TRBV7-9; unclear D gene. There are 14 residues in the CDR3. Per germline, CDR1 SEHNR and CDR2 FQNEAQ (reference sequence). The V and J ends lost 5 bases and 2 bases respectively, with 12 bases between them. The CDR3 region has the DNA TGTGCCAGCAGCCTTTCCGGAAATCAAGAGACCCAGTACTTC. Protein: CASSLSGNQETQYF.

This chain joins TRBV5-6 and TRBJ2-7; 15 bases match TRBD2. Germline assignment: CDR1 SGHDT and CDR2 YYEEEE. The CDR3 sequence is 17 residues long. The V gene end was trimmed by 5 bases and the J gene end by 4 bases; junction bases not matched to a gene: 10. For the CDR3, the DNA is TGTGCCAGCAGTGAAAAGGGACTAGCGGGAGGTTTGTACGAGCAGTACTTC. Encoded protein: CASSEKGLAGGLYEQYF. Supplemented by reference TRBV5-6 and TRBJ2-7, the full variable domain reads DAGVTQSPTHLIKTRGQQVTLRCSPKSGHDTVSWYQQALGQGPQFIFQYYEEEERQRGNFPDRFSGHQFPNYSSELNVNALLLGDSALYLCASSEKGLAGGLYEQYFGPGTRLTVT.

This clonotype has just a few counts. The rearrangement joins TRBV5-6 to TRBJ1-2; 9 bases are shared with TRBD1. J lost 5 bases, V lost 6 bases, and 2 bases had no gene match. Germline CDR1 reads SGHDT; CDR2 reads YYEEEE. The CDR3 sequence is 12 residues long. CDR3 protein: CASTGTGYGYTF. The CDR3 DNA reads TGTGCCAGCACAGGGACAGGGTATGGCTACACCTTC. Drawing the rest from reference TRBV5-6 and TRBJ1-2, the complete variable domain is DAGVTQSPTHLIKTRGQQVTLRCSPKSGHDTVSWYQQALGQGPQFIFQYYEEEERQRGNFPDRFSGHQFPNYSSELNVNALLLGDSALYLCASTGTGYGYTFGSGTRLTVV.

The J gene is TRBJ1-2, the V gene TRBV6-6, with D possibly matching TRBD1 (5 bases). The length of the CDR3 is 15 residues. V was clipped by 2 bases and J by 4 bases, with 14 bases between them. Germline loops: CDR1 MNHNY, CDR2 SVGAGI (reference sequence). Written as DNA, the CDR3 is TGTGCCAGCAGTTACCCATCGAGTGGGGGCTATGGCTACACCTTC. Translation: CASSYPSSGGYGYTF.

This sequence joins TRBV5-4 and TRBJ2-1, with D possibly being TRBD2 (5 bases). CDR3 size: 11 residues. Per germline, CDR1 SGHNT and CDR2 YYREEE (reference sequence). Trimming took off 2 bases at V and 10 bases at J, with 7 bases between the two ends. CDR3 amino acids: CASSFSVEQFF. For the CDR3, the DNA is TGTGCCAGCAGCTTTAGCGTCGAGCAGTTCTTC. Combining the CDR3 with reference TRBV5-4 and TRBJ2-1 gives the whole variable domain ETGVTQSPTHLIKTRGQQVTLRCSSQSGHNTVSWYQQALGQGPQFIFQYYREEENGRGNFPPRFSGLQFPNYSSELNVNALELDDSALYLCASSFSVEQFFGPGTRLTVL.

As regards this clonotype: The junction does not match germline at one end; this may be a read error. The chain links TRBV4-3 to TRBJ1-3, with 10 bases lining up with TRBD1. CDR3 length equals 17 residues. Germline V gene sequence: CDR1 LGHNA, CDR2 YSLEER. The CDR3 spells CTSSHDYRGQGRNTIHF. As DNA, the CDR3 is TGCACCAGCAGCCACGATTATAGGGGACAGGGGAGAAACACCATACATTTT.

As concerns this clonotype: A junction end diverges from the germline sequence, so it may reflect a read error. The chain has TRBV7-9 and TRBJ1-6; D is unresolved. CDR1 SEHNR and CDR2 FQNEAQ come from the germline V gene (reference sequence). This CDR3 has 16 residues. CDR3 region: CPSSSGEGFYNSPLHF. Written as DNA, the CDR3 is TGTCCCAGCAGCTCCGGAGAGGGTTTTTATAATTCACCCCTCCACTTT.

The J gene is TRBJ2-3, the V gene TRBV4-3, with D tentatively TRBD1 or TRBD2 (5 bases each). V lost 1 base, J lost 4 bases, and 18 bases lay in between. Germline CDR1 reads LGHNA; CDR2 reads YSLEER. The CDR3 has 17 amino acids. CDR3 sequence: CASSQGGTRGAADTQYF. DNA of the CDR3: TGCGCCAGCAGCCAAGGGGGCACGAGAGGGGCGGCAGATACGCAGTATTTT.

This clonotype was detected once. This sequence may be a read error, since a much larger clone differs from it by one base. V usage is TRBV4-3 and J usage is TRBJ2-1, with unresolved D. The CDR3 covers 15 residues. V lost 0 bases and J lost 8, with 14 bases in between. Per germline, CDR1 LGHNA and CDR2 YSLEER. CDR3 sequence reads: CASSQDMDQNHEQFF. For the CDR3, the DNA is TGCGCCAGCAGCCAAGATATGGACCAAAACCATGAGCAGTTCTTC.

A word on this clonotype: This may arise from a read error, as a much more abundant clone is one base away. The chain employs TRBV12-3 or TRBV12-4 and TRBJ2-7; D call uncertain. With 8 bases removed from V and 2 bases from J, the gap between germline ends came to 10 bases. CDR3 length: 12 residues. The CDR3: CASSHATYEQYF. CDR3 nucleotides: TGTGCCAGCTCCCACGCCACCTACGAGCAGTACTTC.

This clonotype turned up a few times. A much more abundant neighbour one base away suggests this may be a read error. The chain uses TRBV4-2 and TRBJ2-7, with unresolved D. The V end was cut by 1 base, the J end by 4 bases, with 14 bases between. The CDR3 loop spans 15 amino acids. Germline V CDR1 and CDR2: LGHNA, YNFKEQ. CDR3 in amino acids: CASSQVLASAYEQYF. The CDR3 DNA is TGTGCCAGCAGCCAAGTGTTGGCTTCCGCGTACGAGCAGTACTTC.

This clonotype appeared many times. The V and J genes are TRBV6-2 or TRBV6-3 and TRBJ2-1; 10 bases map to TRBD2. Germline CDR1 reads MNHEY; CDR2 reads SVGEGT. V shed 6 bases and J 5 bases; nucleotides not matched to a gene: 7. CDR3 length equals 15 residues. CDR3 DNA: TGTGCCAGCAGCCAGCGGGAGGGGTTACACAATGAGCAGTTCTTC. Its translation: CASSQREGLHNEQFF.

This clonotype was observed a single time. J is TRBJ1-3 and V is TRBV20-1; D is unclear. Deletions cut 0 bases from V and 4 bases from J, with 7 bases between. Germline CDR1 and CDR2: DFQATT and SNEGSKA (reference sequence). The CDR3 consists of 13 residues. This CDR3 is CSARDGAGNTIYF. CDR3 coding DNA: TGCAGTGCTAGAGATGGTGCGGGAAACACCATATATTTT.

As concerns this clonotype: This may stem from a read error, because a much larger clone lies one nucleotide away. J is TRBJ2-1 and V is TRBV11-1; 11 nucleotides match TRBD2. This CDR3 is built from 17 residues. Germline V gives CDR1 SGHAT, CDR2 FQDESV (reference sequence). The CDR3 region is CASSFFSGGGVGDEQLF. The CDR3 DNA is TGTGCCAGCAGCTTCTTTAGCGGGGGGGGGGTCGGGGATGAGCAGTTATTC.

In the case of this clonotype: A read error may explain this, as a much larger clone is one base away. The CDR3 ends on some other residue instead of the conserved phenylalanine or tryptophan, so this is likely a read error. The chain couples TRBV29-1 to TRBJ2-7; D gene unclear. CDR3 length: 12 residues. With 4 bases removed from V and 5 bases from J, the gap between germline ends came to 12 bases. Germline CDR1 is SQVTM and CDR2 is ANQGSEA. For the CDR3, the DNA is TGCAGCGTTGTGGGGAATTCTAACGAGCAGTACCTC. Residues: CSVVGNSNEQYL.

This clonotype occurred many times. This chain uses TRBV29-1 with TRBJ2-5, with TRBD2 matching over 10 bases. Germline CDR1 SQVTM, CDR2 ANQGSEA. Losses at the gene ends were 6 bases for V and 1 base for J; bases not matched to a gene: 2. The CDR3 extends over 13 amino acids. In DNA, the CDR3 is TGCAGCGTAGCGGGAGGGGTCCAAGAGACCCAGTACTTC. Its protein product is CSVAGGVQETQYF.

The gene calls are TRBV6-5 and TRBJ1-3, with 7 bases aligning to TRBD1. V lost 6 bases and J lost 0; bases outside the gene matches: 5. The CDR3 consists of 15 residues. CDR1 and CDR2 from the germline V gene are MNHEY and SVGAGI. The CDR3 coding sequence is TGTGCCAGCAGATGGACAGGCGGCTCTGGAAACACCATATATTTT. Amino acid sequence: CASRWTGGSGNTIYF.